This TCR beta chain comes out of a study of blood T cell repertoires in COVID-19. Source study methods: Estimation of nucleated cell counts relied on the amplification of reference gene primers. Using immunoSEQ multiplex PCR, the repertoire was profiled, and TCRdb retains in-frame clones only, with some absent. The DNA was the basis for D and trimming; V, J and clone size are from that table. The sample gives tens of thousands of clones, about 88% of which show up once; 2% to 2.5% is in the top ten. Germline loops: CDR1 KGHDR, CDR2 SFDVKD. Losses at the gene ends were 1 base for V and 7 bases for J; bases not matched to a gene: 6. The CDR3 spans 17 residues.

The chain joins TRBV24-1 to TRBJ2-1; the match to TRBD2 covers 13 bases. The material sequenced was peripheral blood. The TCR sequence derives from a human donor in a cohort sampled during active COVID-19. The CDR3 loop is CATSDFTSGGAANEQFF. CDR3 DNA sequence: TGTGCCACCAGTGATTTCACTAGCGGGGGGGCCGCAAATGAGCAGTTCTTC.